This T cell receptor (beta chain) appears in the sequencing data of a study of CD8+ T cells in alopecia areata. Comment on this clone: Antigen unknown.

Findings and limits, study-wide: Patients shared TCRs less clearly than mice did, possibly for HLA-related reasons. Normal skin's resident alphabeta T cells are sequenced alongside lesional scalp T cells.

Extraction of RNA preceded its reverse transcription into cDNA, which served as the sequencing template. The assay was immunoSEQ multiplex PCR, and TCRdb's table has in-frame clones only and misses some. This table holds hundreds of thousands of clones, under 70% found once. The CDR3 covers 14 residues. Germline CDR1 and CDR2: SEHNR and FQNEAQ (reference sequence). V was shortened by 6 bases and J by 3 bases, with 11 bases between the two germline ends. Peripheral blood and lesional scalp punch biopsies were taken from alopecia areata patients. The TCR sequence derives from a human donor with alopecia areata. This rearrangement joins TRBV7-9 to TRBJ2-2, with D unresolved. The input for sequencing was CD4+ T cells sorted from blood, taken at week 0. The CDR3, as DNA: TGTGCCAGCAGACTTATACGCTACACCGGGGAGCTGTTTTTT. As protein: CASRLIRYTGELFF.